These T cell receptor beta chains were read from a single sample in a study of blood T cell repertoires in COVID-19. Profiled with immunoSEQ multiplex PCR; TCRdb holds only in-frame clones, not every one. The sample consists of hundreds of thousands of clones, approximately 85% of them appearing once. The material sequenced was PBMCs or T cells enriched from blood (not recorded which). Receptors originate from a woman aged 50 to 60 with acute COVID-19. Each CDR3 is given with its conserved first and last residue. Fields, in order: D gene, J gene, V gene, clone size, CDR3 DNA, CDR3 protein. D genes are given only for firm matches. Part of the rows lack a size; the others show once, few, many or a class for expanded clones.

d_gene: TRBD1; j_gene: TRBJ1-1; v_gene: TRBV12-3/TRBV12-4; abundance: -; CDR3nt: TGTGCCAGCAAACAACAGGGGCCGGGGGAAGCTTTCTTT; CDR3aa: CASKQQGPGEAFF
d_gene: TRBD1; j_gene: TRBJ1-2; v_gene: TRBV19; abundance: -; CDR3nt: TGTGCCAGCGAGGGACAGGGGAACTATGGCTACACCTTC; CDR3aa: CASEGQGNYGYTF
d_gene: TRBD1; j_gene: TRBJ2-7; v_gene: TRBV18; abundance: -; CDR3nt: TGTGCCAGCTCACCAGGGACAGGGCGGGACGAGCAGTACTTC; CDR3aa: CASSPGTGRDEQYF
d_gene: TRBD1; j_gene: TRBJ1-6; v_gene: TRBV7-9; abundance: few; CDR3nt: TGTGCCAGCAGCATTCACGACCAGACAGGGGTCGGCTCACCCCTCCACTTT; CDR3aa: CASSIHDQTGVGSPLHF
d_gene: TRBD2; j_gene: TRBJ2-5; v_gene: TRBV27; abundance: once; CDR3nt: TGTGCCAGCAAAATCTTTAGCGGGGGGAAAAGGGAGACCCAGTACTTC; CDR3aa: CASKIFSGGKRETQYF
d_gene: TRBD2; j_gene: TRBJ2-3; v_gene: TRBV7-2; abundance: -; CDR3nt: TGTGCCAGCAGCTTAGTTAGCGGGGGACGCACAGATACGCAGTATTTT; CDR3aa: CASSLVSGGRTDTQYF
d_gene: -; j_gene: TRBJ1-5; v_gene: TRBV25-1; abundance: few; CDR3nt: TGTGCCAATACAGAATATAGCAATCAGCCCCAGCATTTT; CDR3aa: CANTEYSNQPQHF
d_gene: TRBD1; j_gene: TRBJ1-4; v_gene: TRBV30; abundance: -; CDR3nt: TGTGCCTGGAAGACCAGGGGACAGGTTAATGAAAAACTGTTTTTT; CDR3aa: CAWKTRGQVNEKLFF
d_gene: TRBD1; j_gene: TRBJ2-2; v_gene: TRBV18; abundance: -; CDR3nt: TGTGCCAGCTCACCATCGGCGGCAGGGGGCACCGGGGAGCTGTTTTTT; CDR3aa: CASSPSAAGGTGELFF
d_gene: -; j_gene: TRBJ2-7; v_gene: TRBV6-5; abundance: -; CDR3nt: TGTGCCAGCAGTTTAGAACAGATCTACGAGCAGTACTTC; CDR3aa: CASSLEQIYEQYF
d_gene: TRBD1; j_gene: TRBJ1-1; v_gene: TRBV6-5; abundance: few; CDR3nt: TGTGCCAGCACCGGGATCAGGGGGCAGGTCGGTGAAGCTTTCTTT; CDR3aa: CASTGIRGQVGEAFF
d_gene: -; j_gene: TRBJ1-2; v_gene: TRBV7-8; abundance: -; CDR3nt: TGTGCCAGCAGCCAAAGGGGACTCGCCGGTGGCTACACCTTC; CDR3aa: CASSQRGLAGGYTF
d_gene: TRBD1; j_gene: TRBJ2-2; v_gene: TRBV6-1; abundance: -; CDR3nt: TGTGCCAGCAGTGCCATGAGGGGGCGCGACACCGGGGAGCTGTTTTTT; CDR3aa: CASSAMRGRDTGELFF
d_gene: TRBD1; j_gene: TRBJ1-3; v_gene: TRBV27; abundance: -; CDR3nt: TGTGCCAGCAGTTCACAGGGGGCGTGGGGAAACACCATATATTTT; CDR3aa: CASSSQGAWGNTIYF
d_gene: -; j_gene: TRBJ2-5; v_gene: TRBV5-4; abundance: once; CDR3nt: TGTGCCAGCAGCTTGCGCCAGGCGGGCGGAGAGACCCAGTACTTC; CDR3aa: CASSLRQAGGETQYF
d_gene: -; j_gene: TRBJ1-4; v_gene: TRBV30; abundance: -; CDR3nt: TGTGCCTGGAGTGTAGCGGGCCTTAATGAAAAACTGTTTTTT; CDR3aa: CAWSVAGLNEKLFF
d_gene: -; j_gene: TRBJ2-2; v_gene: TRBV9; abundance: few; CDR3nt: TGTGCCAGCAGCGCTGGGGGGGGCATGGACACCGGGGAGCTGTTTTTT; CDR3aa: CASSAGGGMDTGELFF
d_gene: TRBD2; j_gene: TRBJ2-3; v_gene: TRBV11-2; abundance: -; CDR3nt: TGTGCCAGCAGCTTAGTGCCAGCGGGGGGCACAGATACGCAGTATTTT; CDR3aa: CASSLVPAGGTDTQYF
d_gene: -; j_gene: TRBJ2-5; v_gene: TRBV7-2; abundance: once; CDR3nt: TGTGCCAGCAGCTTAGCGAAGCCGGAGACCCAGTACTTC; CDR3aa: CASSLAKPETQYF
d_gene: -; j_gene: TRBJ2-7; v_gene: TRBV20-1; abundance: -; CDR3nt: TGCAGTGCTAGTACCGGGGGCTACGAGCAGTACTTC; CDR3aa: CSASTGGYEQYF
d_gene: TRBD1; j_gene: TRBJ2-7; v_gene: TRBV10-3; abundance: -; CDR3nt: TGTGCCATCCGGACAGGGTTGAGCGAGCAGTACTTC; CDR3aa: CAIRTGLSEQYF
d_gene: -; j_gene: TRBJ1-2; v_gene: TRBV12-3/TRBV12-4; abundance: -; CDR3nt: TGTGCCAGCACCCCGGGGAGGGACGGCTACACCTTC; CDR3aa: CASTPGRDGYTF
d_gene: -; j_gene: TRBJ1-2; v_gene: TRBV5-4; abundance: once; CDR3nt: TGTGCCAGCAGCAGGTCCGGGACTGGGGATGGCTACACCTTC; CDR3aa: CASSRSGTGDGYTF
d_gene: -; j_gene: TRBJ1-1; v_gene: TRBV19; abundance: -; CDR3nt: TGTGCCAGTAGTATAGGGGGCACCCGGGGGACTGAAGCTTTCTTT; CDR3aa: CASSIGGTRGTEAFF
d_gene: -; j_gene: TRBJ1-1; v_gene: TRBV14; abundance: once; CDR3nt: TGTGCCAGCAGCCAAGACTACTTGGCTTTCTTT; CDR3aa: CASSQDYLAFF
d_gene: TRBD1; j_gene: TRBJ1-1; v_gene: TRBV6-5; abundance: -; CDR3nt: TGTGCCAGCACCCGGACAGGATTGAACACTGAAGCTTTCTTT; CDR3aa: CASTRTGLNTEAFF
d_gene: TRBD2; j_gene: TRBJ2-7; v_gene: TRBV7-2; abundance: -; CDR3nt: TGTGCCAGCAGCTTATTAGCGGGGGGCCCCTACGAGCAGTACTTC; CDR3aa: CASSLLAGGPYEQYF
d_gene: TRBD1; j_gene: TRBJ1-5; v_gene: TRBV27; abundance: once; CDR3nt: TGTGCCAGCAGTTCCTCCCGGACAGGGGGCAATCAGCCCCAGCATTTT; CDR3aa: CASSSSRTGGNQPQHF
d_gene: -; j_gene: TRBJ1-1; v_gene: TRBV6-5; abundance: -; CDR3nt: TGTGCCAGCACTCGGGAGTCGACGATGACCACTGAAGCTTTCTTT; CDR3aa: CASTRESTMTTEAFF
d_gene: TRBD1; j_gene: TRBJ1-1; v_gene: TRBV5-4; abundance: few; CDR3nt: TGTGCCAGCAGCTTATTAGACAGGGTAGCTGAAGCTTTCTTT; CDR3aa: CASSLLDRVAEAFF
d_gene: -; j_gene: TRBJ2-2; v_gene: TRBV7-2; abundance: -; CDR3nt: TGTGCCAGCAGCCCCGGACAGAGTTTGACCGGGGAGCTGTTTTTT; CDR3aa: CASSPGQSLTGELFF
d_gene: TRBD2; j_gene: TRBJ2-2; v_gene: TRBV6-4; abundance: -; CDR3nt: TGTGCCAGCAGTGCCCTAGCGGGGGCCTCGAACACCGGGGAGCTGTTTTTT; CDR3aa: CASSALAGASNTGELFF
d_gene: -; j_gene: TRBJ1-3; v_gene: TRBV30; abundance: -; CDR3nt: TGTGCCTGGAGTGTATTAGGGGCAGCGCCTGGAAACACCATATATTTT; CDR3aa: CAWSVLGAAPGNTIYF
d_gene: TRBD1; j_gene: TRBJ2-7; v_gene: TRBV28; abundance: once; CDR3nt: TGTGCCAGCAGCATCCAGGACAGGTACTACGAGCAGTACTTC; CDR3aa: CASSIQDRYYEQYF
d_gene: -; j_gene: TRBJ1-1; v_gene: TRBV7-3; abundance: -; CDR3nt: TGTGCCAGCAGCAATGCTCCGGGTATTGAAGCTTTCTTT; CDR3aa: CASSNAPGIEAFF
d_gene: TRBD1; j_gene: TRBJ1-2; v_gene: TRBV3-1/TRBV3-2; abundance: few; CDR3nt: TGTGCCAGCAGCTCCGACAGGGTATCTGATGGCTACACCTTC; CDR3aa: CASSSDRVSDGYTF
d_gene: TRBD1; j_gene: TRBJ1-4; v_gene: TRBV29-1; abundance: -; CDR3nt: TGCAGCGCCGGACAGGGTAATGAAAAACTGTTTTTT; CDR3aa: CSAGQGNEKLFF
d_gene: TRBD1; j_gene: TRBJ2-7; v_gene: TRBV9; abundance: -; CDR3nt: TGTGCCAGCAGCGCGTATACAGGGGCCCTCCTCTACGAGCAGTACTTC; CDR3aa: CASSAYTGALLYEQYF
d_gene: TRBD1; j_gene: TRBJ2-1; v_gene: TRBV5-1; abundance: -; CDR3nt: TGCGCCAGCAGCCGGGTAGGGACAGTGCTCGATGAGCAGTTCTTC; CDR3aa: CASSRVGTVLDEQFF
d_gene: -; j_gene: TRBJ2-5; v_gene: TRBV7-3; abundance: -; CDR3nt: TGTGCCAGCAGCTTAAGCACAAAAGAGACCCAGTACTTC; CDR3aa: CASSLSTKETQYF
d_gene: -; j_gene: TRBJ1-2; v_gene: TRBV4-3; abundance: once; CDR3nt: TGCGCCAGCAGCCAGACACGGGACAACAACTATGGCTACACCTTC; CDR3aa: CASSQTRDNNYGYTF
d_gene: TRBD1; j_gene: TRBJ1-6; v_gene: TRBV7-3; abundance: -; CDR3nt: TGTGCCAGCAGCTCATCACAGGGGACACCCCTCCACTTT; CDR3aa: CASSSSQGTPLHF
d_gene: TRBD1; j_gene: TRBJ1-1; v_gene: TRBV18; abundance: -; CDR3nt: TGTGCCAGCTTCAGGACAGGATTGAACACTGAAGCTTTCTTT; CDR3aa: CASFRTGLNTEAFF
d_gene: -; j_gene: TRBJ2-7; v_gene: TRBV6-5; abundance: -; CDR3nt: TGTGCCAGCAGGACCCCTTCGGGGAACGAGCAGTACTTC; CDR3aa: CASRTPSGNEQYF
d_gene: -; j_gene: TRBJ2-2; v_gene: TRBV11-2; abundance: -; CDR3nt: TGTGCCAGCAGCGCGCTATCGTTCGTTTTGGACACCGGGGAGCTGTTTTTT; CDR3aa: CASSALSFVLDTGELFF
d_gene: -; j_gene: TRBJ1-2; v_gene: TRBV28; abundance: -; CDR3nt: TGTGCCAGCAAATGGCCTACAGGGAACTATGGCTACACCTTC; CDR3aa: CASKWPTGNYGYTF
d_gene: TRBD2; j_gene: TRBJ2-3; v_gene: TRBV29-1; abundance: once; CDR3nt: TGCAGCGTTGAAGATCCCAATAGGCGGGGGAGCACAGATACGCAGTATTTT; CDR3aa: CSVEDPNRRGSTDTQYF
d_gene: TRBD1; j_gene: TRBJ2-3; v_gene: TRBV7-9; abundance: few; CDR3nt: TGTGCCAGCAGCTCAGCCACGCCTAAGGGACAGAGACCAGATACGCAGTATTTT; CDR3aa: CASSSATPKGQRPDTQYF
d_gene: -; j_gene: TRBJ1-1; v_gene: TRBV15; abundance: few; CDR3nt: TGTGCCACCAGCAGAGAAATTGGGACAATGAACACTGAAGCTTTCTTT; CDR3aa: CATSREIGTMNTEAFF
d_gene: TRBD1; j_gene: TRBJ1-1; v_gene: TRBV3-1/TRBV3-2; abundance: many; CDR3nt: TGTGCCAGCAGCCAAGGGCGACAGGGGCACACTGAAGCTTTCTTT; CDR3aa: CASSQGRQGHTEAFF
d_gene: TRBD1; j_gene: TRBJ1-2; v_gene: TRBV27; abundance: -; CDR3nt: TGTGCCAGCAGTCCGGGACAGCCAGGTGGCTACACCTTC; CDR3aa: CASSPGQPGGYTF
d_gene: TRBD1; j_gene: TRBJ1-1; v_gene: TRBV6-5; abundance: -; CDR3nt: TGTGCCAGCAGTAACCAGGGGGCCCGGAACACTGAAGCTTTCTTT; CDR3aa: CASSNQGARNTEAFF
d_gene: -; j_gene: TRBJ1-5; v_gene: TRBV15; abundance: -; CDR3nt: TGTGCCACCAGCATCACGCGAGATCAGCCCCAGCATTTT; CDR3aa: CATSITRDQPQHF